This paragraph reports one TCR beta chain. What it recognizes is unknown. In the same sample, other DNA sequences code for this CDR3. This CDR3 region has 14 residues. The ends were cut back, 2 bases at V and 0 bases at J, with 8 bases in the middle. From germline, CDR1 is MNHEY and CDR2 SMNVEV (reference sequence). CD8 cells regarded as naive lacked CD45RO, were positively chosen for CCR7, and omitted terminally differentiated effector memory CD45RA+ cells. The data stem from a study of shared clonotypes between healthy human individuals. At the level of the study: Serving as donors were two women and a few men, whose ages spanned 18 to 49. The study used three CD4 naive, three CD4 memory, two CD8 naive and one CD8 memory plate per donor.

Clones were read by immunoSEQ multiplex PCR, and TCRdb kept only the in-frame ones, dropping some. The top ten hold 1.5% to 2% of the sample, which has about 2.2 million clones, roughly 91% seen once. General study findings and limits: For naive CD4 cells, roughly 5% of clonotypes were shared across a handful of donors. Clonotype sharing among donors was expected to depend on sequencing depth.

The V gene is TRBV27, the J gene TRBJ2-7; D ambiguous. This receptor was taken from a man in his late teens or twenties in good health. Some clones in this sample may be carry-over from other donors' samples. The sequenced sample consisted of naive CD8+ T cells from PBMCs. For the CDR3, the DNA is TGTGCCAGCAGTTTACGGGCAGGCTCCTACGAGCAGTACTTC. Its translation: CASSLRAGSYEQYF.